This T cell receptor (beta chain) is drawn from a study of vaccination effects on CD4 cells after COVID-19 (dated by TCRdb to 2022 to 2024). With regard to the full study: Each participant received two doses of an mRNA SARS-CoV-2 vaccine, either BNT162b2 or mRNA-1273. In the study, cultures from other donors were sequenced using the Oncomine TCR Beta short-read assay on an Illumina iSeq 100. Altogether, around 11 COVID-19 convalescent patients and 4 SARS-CoV-2-naive healthy vaccine recipients made up the full study. The study compared SARS-CoV-2 spike-specific CD4+ TCR repertoires before and after mRNA vaccination in COVID-19 convalescent patients and infection-naive vaccine recipients. Study-level results and caveats: Among healthy vaccine recipients, nearly all vaccine-induced clones were SARS-CoV-2 mono-reactive, and just 1 of 255 was cross-reactive with common cold coronaviruses. The study was limited by a small number of convalescent patients and lacked early post-infection timepoints. Marked clonal contraction was observed in both infection-induced and vaccine-induced clones at late post-vaccination timepoints, consistent with waning T cell responses.

To identify antigen-specific CD4+ T cell clonotypes by their expansion, the ViraFEST assay first stimulated PBMC with viral peptide pools and then applied TCR sequencing. After less than 13 days of culture, CD4+ T cells were isolated with the EasySep CD4+ T cell isolation kit. None of the healthy vaccine recipients had a prior SARS-CoV-2 infection, which was confirmed by nucleocapsid antibody tests that came back negative both before and after vaccination. Each well held around 1.9 million PBMC cultured in IMDM containing roughly 5% human AB serum, 9 to 10 IU/ml IL-2 and gentamicin, along with roughly 10 ug/ml peptides. On days 3 and 7, half of the culture medium was replaced with fresh IL-2-containing medium. Unless noted otherwise, every peptide stimulation condition was grown in triplicate wells. PBMC were separated from whole blood using Ficoll-Paque Plus gradient centrifugation and were then either cryopreserved at -140C or used fresh. The spike proteins of SARS-CoV-2 and of the common cold coronaviruses HCoV-NL63, HCoV-OC43 and HCoV-229E were spanned by overlapping peptide pools. The QIAamp micro DNA kit was used to extract genomic DNA from the cultured CD4+ T cells.

Details on this clone: What this receptor recognizes is not known. No much larger clone exists at a distance of one base, and base qualities are not known.

The CDR3 measures 12 amino acids from cysteine to phenylalanine. The CDR3 DNA has 36 bases and is translated from base 1. The V and J ends are trimmed by 4 bases and 5 bases, leaving 6 bases between them. CDR1 and CDR2, per the germline V gene, are SGHTA and FQGNSA. Library preparation was by the immunoSEQ multiplex PCR assay. TCR beta CDR3 sequencing was performed on DNA from the cultured, isolated CD4+ T cells. Per the original workflow: Non-productive TCR sequences were removed and reads were trimmed to the CDR3 region, keeping CDR3s of at least 7 amino acids. The MANAFEST web app was used to identify antigen-specific clonotypes by comparing expansion in peptide wells with expansion in reference cultures. To count as positive, a clone had to show expansion at FDR<0.05 compared with the reference and with all other wells, an odds ratio above 5, and a frequency above 0.1% in two replicate wells. A clonotype was called cross-reactive if it was significantly expanded both in SARS-CoV-2 spike wells and in at least one common cold coronavirus spike condition. CDR3 similarity was assessed by Levenshtein distance with the stringdist R package, and unrooted trees were built with ape in R 3.6.1. Held by TCRdb, this immuneACCESS table contains in-frame sequences only and omits some clones. Under half of the omission traces to an unresolved V gene where checked; the cause of the rest is unknown. The V and J calls and clone size come from that table; D and trimming were worked out from the DNA. The sample table holds more than 11,000 clones, of which 76% were seen once. Together, the top ten hold 25% of the sample.

The chain uses TRBV7-2 and TRBJ2-1; no D gene can be assigned with confidence. The sequencing used CD4+ T cells from PBMCs cultured with HCoV-229E spike peptides, collected before COVID-19 vaccination. Per the publication, the cell subset or site label means: HCoV-229E spike overlapping peptide pool stimulation. The receptor was derived from a human donor who received a COVID-19 vaccine. The DNA reads TGTGCCAGCAGCTCCCGGAACAATGAGCAGTTCTTC. This translates into CASSSRNNEQFF.